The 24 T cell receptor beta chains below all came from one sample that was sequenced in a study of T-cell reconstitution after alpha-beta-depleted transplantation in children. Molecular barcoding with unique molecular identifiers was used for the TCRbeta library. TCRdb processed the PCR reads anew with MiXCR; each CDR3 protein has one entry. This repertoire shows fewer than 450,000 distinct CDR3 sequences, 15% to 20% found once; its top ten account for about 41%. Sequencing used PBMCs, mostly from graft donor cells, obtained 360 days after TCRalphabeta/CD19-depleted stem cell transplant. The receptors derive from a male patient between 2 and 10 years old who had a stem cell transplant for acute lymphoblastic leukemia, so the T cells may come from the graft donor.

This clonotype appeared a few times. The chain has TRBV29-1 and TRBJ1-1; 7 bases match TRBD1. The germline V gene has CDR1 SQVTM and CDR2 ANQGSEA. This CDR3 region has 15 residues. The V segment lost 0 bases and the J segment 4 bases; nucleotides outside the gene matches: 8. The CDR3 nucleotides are TGCAGCGTTGAAGACAGGTGGCAGGGGGGCACTGAAGCTTTCTTT. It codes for CSVEDRWQGGTEAFF.

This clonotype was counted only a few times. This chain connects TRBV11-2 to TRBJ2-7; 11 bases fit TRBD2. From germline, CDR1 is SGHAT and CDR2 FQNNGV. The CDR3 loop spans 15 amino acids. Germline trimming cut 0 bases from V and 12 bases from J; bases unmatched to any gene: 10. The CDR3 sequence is CASSLDPGLAERLYF. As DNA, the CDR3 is TGTGCCAGCAGCTTAGATCCGGGACTAGCGGAAAGACTGTACTTC.

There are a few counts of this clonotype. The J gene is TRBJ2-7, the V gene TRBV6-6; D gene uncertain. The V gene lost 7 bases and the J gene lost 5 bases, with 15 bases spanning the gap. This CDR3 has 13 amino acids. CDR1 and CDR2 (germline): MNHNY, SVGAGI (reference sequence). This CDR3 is CASTPKEQHEQYF. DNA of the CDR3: TGTGCCAGCACCCCAAAGGAGCAGCACGAGCAGTACTTC.

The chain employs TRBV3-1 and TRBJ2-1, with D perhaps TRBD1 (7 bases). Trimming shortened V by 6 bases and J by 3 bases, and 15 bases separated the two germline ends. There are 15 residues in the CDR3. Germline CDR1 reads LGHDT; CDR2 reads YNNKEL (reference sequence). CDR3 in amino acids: CASRPGGLSYNEQFF. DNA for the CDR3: TGTGCCAGCAGACCAGGGGGACTTAGCTACAATGAGCAGTTCTTC.

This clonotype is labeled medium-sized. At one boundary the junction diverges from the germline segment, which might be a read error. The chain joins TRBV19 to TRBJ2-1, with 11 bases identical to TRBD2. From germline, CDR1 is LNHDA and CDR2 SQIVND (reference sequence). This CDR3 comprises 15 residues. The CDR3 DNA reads TGTGCCAGTAGACCGGTAGCGGGAGGGTACATTGAGCAGTTCTTC. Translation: CASRPVAGGYIEQFF. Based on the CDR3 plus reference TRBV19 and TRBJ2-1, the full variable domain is DGGITQSPKYLFRKEGQNVTLSCEQNLNHDAMYWYRQDPGQGLRLIYYSQIVNDFQKGDIAEGYSVSREKKESFPLTVTSAQKNPTAFYLCASRPVAGGYIEQFFGPGTRLTVL.

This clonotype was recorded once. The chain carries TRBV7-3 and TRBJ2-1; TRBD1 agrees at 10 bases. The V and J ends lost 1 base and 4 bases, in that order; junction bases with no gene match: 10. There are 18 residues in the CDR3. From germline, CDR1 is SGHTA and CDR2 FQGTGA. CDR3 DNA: TGTGCCAGCAGCTTAAGAGGGACAGGGGTTATTCCTTACAATGAGCAGTTCTTC. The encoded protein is CASSLRGTGVIPYNEQFF. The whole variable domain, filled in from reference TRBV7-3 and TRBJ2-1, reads GAGVSQTPSNKVTEKGKYVELRCDPISGHTALYWYRQSLGQGPEFLIYFQGTGAADDSGLPNDRFFAVRPEGSVSTLKIQRTERGDSAVYLCASSLRGTGVIPYNEQFFGPGTRLTVL.

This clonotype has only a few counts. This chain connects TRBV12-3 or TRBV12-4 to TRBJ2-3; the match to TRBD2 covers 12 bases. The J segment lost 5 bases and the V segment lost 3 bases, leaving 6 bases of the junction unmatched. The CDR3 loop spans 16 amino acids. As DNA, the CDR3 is TGTGCCAGCAGTTTCAAACTAGCGGGAGGACAAGATACGCAGTATTTT. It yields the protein CASSFKLAGGQDTQYF.

CDR3 bases: TGTGCCAGCAGCTTTAACGCAGATACGCAGTATTTT. It codes for CASSFNADTQYF. J is TRBJ2-3 and V is TRBV27; D remains ambiguous. CDR3 size: 12 residues. Between the trimmed V and J ends, which lost 6 bases and 4 bases, there was a span of 8 bases. Germline V CDR1 and CDR2: MNHEY, SMNVEV (reference sequence).

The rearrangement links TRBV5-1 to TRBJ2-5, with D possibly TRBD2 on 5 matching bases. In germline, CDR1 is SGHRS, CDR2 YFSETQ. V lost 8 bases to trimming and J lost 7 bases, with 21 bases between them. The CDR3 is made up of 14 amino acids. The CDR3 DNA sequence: TGCGCCAGTGGACCCGATCAAGGTGGAGGGACCCAGTACTTC. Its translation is CASGPDQGGGTQYF.

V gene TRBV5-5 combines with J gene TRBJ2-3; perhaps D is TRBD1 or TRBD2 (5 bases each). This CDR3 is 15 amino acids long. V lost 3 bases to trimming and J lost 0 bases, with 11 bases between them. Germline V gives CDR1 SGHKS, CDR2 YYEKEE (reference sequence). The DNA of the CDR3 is TGTGCCAGCAGCTGGGACGTATCTAGCACAGATACGCAGTATTTT. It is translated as CASSWDVSSTDTQYF.

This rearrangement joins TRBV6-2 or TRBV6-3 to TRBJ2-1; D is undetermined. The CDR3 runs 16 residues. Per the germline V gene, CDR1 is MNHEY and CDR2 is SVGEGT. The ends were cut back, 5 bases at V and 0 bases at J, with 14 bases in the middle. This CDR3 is CASSDRSRSSYNEQFF. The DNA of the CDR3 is TGTGCCAGCAGTGATAGGAGTCGGAGCTCCTACAATGAGCAGTTCTTC.

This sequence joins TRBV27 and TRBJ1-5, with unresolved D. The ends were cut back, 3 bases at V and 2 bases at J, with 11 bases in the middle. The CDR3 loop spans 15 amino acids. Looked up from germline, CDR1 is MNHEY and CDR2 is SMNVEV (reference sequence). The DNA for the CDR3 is TGTGCCAGCAGTTTGACCCATGGAGGCAATCAGCCCCAGCATTTT. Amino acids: CASSLTHGGNQPQHF.

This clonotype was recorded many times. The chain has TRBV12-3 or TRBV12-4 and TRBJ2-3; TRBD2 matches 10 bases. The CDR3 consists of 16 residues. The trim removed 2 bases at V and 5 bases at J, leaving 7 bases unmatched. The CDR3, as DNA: TGTGCCAGCAGTTTAACGGCTCGACTAGCGGGAGATACGCAGTATTTT. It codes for CASSLTARLAGDTQYF.

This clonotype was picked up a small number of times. The CDR3 is CASSLDASGKGLSTDTQYF. The CDR3 bases are TGCGCCAGCAGCTTGGATGCCAGCGGGAAAGGGTTAAGCACAGATACGCAGTATTTT. This sequence joins TRBV5-1 and TRBJ2-3; 7 bases match TRBD2. The CDR3 loop spans 19 amino acids. Germline V lookup: CDR1 SGHRS, CDR2 YFSETQ. Trimming took 0 bases from V and 0 from J; bases not matched to a gene: 13.

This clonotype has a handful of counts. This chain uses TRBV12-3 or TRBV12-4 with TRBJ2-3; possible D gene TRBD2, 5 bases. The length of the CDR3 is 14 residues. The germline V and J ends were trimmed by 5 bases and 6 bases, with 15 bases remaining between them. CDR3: CASSAVGAADTQYF. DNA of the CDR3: TGTGCCAGCAGTGCCGTGGGAGCTGCGGATACGCAGTATTTT.

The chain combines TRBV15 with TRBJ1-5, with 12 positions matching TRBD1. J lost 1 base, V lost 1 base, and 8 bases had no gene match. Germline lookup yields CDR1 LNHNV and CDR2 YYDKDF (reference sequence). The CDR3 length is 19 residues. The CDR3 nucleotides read TGTGCCACCAGCAGAGCGGGGACAGGGGGCTGGTGGAGCAATCAGCCCCAGCATTTT. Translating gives CATSRAGTGGWWSNQPQHF.

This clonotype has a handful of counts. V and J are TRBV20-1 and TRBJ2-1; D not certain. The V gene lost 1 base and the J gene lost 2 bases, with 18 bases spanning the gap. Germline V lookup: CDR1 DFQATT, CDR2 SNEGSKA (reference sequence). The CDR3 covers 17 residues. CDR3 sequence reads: CSARGYKYRGTYNEQFF. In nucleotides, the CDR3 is TGCAGTGCTAGAGGTTACAAGTACCGCGGTACCTACAATGAGCAGTTCTTC.

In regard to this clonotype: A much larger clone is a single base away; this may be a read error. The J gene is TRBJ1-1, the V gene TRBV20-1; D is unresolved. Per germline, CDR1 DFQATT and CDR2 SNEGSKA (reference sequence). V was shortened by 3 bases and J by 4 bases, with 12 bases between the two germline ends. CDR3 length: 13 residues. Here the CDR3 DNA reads TGCAGTGCTAGCTCCTCAATGATCACTGAAGCTTTCTTT. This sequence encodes CSASSSMITEAFF.

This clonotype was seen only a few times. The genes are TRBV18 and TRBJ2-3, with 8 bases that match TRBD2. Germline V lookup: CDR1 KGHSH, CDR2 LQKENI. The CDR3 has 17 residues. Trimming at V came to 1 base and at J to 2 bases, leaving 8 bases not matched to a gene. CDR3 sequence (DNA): TGTGCCAGCTCACCACAGCAAGCGGGAGCGGCCACAGATACGCAGTATTTT. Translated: CASSPQQAGAATDTQYF.

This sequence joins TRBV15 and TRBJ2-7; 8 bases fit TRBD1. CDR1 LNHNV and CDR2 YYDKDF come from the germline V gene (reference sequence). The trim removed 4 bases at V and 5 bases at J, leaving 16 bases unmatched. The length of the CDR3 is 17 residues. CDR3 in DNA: TGTGCCACCAGCACCTACAATTCGGACAGGGTAAATAACGAGCAGTACTTC. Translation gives CATSTYNSDRVNNEQYF.

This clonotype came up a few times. CDR3 protein: CASSFGLAGPYFQETQYF. DNA of the CDR3: TGTGCCAGCAGTTTCGGACTAGCGGGACCGTACTTCCAAGAGACCCAGTACTTC. This chain connects TRBV12-3 or TRBV12-4 to TRBJ2-5, with TRBD2 matching over 12 bases. Germline trimming cut 3 bases from V and 1 base from J; bases unmatched to any gene: 9. CDR3 length: 18 residues.

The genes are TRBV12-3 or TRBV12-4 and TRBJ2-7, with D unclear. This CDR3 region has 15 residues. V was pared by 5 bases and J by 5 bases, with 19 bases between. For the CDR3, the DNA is TGTGCCAGCAGTCCCCTGGGCCTCCTTGGCCACGAGCAGTACTTC. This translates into CASSPLGLLGHEQYF.

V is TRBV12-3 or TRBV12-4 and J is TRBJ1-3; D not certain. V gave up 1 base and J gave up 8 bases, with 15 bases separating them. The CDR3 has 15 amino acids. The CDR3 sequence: CASSLGFSFQDTIYF. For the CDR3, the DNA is TGTGCCAGCAGTTTAGGGTTCTCCTTTCAAGACACCATATATTTT.

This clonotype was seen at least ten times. The CDR3 is CAISRGALSSYNSPLHF. The CDR3 bases are TGTGCCATCAGCAGGGGGGCCTTGAGCTCCTATAATTCACCCCTCCACTTT. The chain combines TRBV10-3 with TRBJ1-6; 7 bases are a match to TRBD1. The trim removed 6 bases at V and 0 bases at J, leaving 8 bases unmatched. This CDR3 contains 17 residues. Germline V gene data show CDR1 as ENHRY and CDR2 as SYGVKD.